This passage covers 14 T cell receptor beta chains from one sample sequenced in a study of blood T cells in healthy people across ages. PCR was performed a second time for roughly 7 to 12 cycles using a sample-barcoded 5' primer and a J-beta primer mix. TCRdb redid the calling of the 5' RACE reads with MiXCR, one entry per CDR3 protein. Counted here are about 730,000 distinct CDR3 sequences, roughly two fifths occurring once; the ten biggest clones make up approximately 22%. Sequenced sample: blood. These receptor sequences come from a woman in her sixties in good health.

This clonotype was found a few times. DNA for the CDR3: TGCGCCAGCAGCCCCTCGGGGGGACACGACTACAATGAGCAGTTCTTC. Translated: CASSPSGGHDYNEQFF. The chain carries TRBV5-1 and TRBJ2-1; a possible D gene is TRBD2 (7 bases). This CDR3 contains 16 residues. V dropped 4 bases and J dropped 3 bases, with 17 bases sitting between them. Germline CDR1 and CDR2: SGHRS and YFSETQ.

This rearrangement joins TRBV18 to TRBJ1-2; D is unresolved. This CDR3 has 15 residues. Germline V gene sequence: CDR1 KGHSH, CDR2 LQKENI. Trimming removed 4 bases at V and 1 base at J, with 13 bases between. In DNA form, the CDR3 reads TGTGCCAGCTCACGAGACTCTACCTTTAACTATGGCTACACCTTC. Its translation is CASSRDSTFNYGYTF. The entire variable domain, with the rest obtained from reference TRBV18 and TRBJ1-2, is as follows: NAGVMQNPRHLVRRRGQEARLRCSPMKGHSHVYWYRQLPEEGLKFMVYLQKENIIDESGMPKERFSAEFPKEGPSILRIQQVVRGDSAAYFCASSRDSTFNYGYTFGSGTRLTVV.

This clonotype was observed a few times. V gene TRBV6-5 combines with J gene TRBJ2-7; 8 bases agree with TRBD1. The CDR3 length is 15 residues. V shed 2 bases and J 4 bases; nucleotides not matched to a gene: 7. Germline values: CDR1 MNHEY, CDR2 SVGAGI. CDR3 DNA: TGTGCCAGCAGTTACCACGGACAGGGCAGATACGAGCAGTACTTC. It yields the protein CASSYHGQGRYEQYF.

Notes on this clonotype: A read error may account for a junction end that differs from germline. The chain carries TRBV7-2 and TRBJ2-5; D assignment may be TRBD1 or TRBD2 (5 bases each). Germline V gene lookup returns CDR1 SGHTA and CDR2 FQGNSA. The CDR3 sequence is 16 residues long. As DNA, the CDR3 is TGTGCCAGCAGCTTATCCGGGACCGAAAACGGCGAGACCCTGTACTTC. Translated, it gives CASSLSGTENGETLYF.

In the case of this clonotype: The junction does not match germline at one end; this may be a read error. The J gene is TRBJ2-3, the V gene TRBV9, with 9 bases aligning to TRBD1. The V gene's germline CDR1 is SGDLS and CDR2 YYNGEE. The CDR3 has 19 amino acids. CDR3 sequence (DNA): TGTGCCGGCAGCGATCCCGGGACAGGGAATTATCGGCCCACAGATACGCAGTATTTT. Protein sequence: CAGSDPGTGNYRPTDTQYF.

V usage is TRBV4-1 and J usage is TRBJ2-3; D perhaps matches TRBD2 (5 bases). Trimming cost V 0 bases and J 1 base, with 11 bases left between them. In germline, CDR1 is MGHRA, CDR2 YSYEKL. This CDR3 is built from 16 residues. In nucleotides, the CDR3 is TGCGCCAGCAGCCAAGAGGGAGTAGAACGCACAGATACGCAGTATTTT. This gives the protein CASSQEGVERTDTQYF.

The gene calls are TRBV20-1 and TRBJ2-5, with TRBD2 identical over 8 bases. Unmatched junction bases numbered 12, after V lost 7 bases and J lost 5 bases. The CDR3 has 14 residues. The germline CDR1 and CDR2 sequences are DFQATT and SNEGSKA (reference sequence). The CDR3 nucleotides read TGCAGTGAGAGTGGAGCGGGAGTGCAGGAGACCCAGTACTTC. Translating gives CSESGAGVQETQYF.

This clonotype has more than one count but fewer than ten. The CDR3 spells CASSVDRVNTGELFF. The CDR3 DNA reads TGCGCCAGCAGCGTCGATCGGGTAAACACCGGGGAGCTGTTTTTT. This rearrangement joins TRBV5-1 to TRBJ2-2; D is uncertain. Trimming stripped 4 bases from V and 2 bases from J, with 12 bases between. Germline-derived CDR1 and CDR2 are SGHRS and YFSETQ. The CDR3 runs to 15 residues.

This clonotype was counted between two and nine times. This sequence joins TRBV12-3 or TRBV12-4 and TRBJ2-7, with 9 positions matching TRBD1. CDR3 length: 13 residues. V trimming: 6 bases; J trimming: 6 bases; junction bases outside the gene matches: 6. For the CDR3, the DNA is TGTGCCAGCAGCCTACAGACAGGGGGCGAGCAGTACTTC. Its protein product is CASSLQTGGEQYF.

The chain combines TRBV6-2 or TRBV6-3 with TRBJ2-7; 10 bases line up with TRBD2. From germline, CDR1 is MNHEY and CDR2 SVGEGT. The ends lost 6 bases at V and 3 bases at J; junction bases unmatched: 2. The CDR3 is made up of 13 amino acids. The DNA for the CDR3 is TGTGCCAGCAGCGGACTAGCGGACTACGAGCAGTACTTC. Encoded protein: CASSGLADYEQYF.

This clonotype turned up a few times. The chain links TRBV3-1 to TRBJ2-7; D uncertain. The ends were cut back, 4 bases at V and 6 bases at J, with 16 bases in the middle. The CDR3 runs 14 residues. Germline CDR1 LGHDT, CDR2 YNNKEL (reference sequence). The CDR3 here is CASSLPGQNGEQYF. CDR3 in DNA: TGTGCCAGCAGCCTCCCCGGGCAGAACGGCGAGCAGTACTTC.

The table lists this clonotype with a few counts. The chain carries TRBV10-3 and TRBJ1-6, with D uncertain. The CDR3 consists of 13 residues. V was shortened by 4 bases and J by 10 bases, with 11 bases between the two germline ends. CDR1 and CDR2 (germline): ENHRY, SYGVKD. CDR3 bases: TGTGCCATCAGTGGGGAGGGTGACTCACCCCTCCACTTT. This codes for CAISGEGDSPLHF.

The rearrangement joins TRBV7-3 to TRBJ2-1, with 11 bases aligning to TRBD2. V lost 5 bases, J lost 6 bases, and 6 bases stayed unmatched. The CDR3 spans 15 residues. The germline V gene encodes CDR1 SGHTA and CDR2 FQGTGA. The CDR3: CASSPVAGGANEQFF. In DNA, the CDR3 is TGTGCCAGCAGCCCCGTAGCGGGAGGGGCCAATGAGCAGTTCTTC.

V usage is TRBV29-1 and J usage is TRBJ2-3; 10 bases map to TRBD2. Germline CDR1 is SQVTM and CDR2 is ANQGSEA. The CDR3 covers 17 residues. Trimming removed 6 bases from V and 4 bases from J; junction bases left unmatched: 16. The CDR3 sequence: CSVSVATSGVGADTQYF. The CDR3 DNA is TGCAGCGTGTCAGTGGCTACTAGCGGGGTGGGAGCAGATACGCAGTATTTT.